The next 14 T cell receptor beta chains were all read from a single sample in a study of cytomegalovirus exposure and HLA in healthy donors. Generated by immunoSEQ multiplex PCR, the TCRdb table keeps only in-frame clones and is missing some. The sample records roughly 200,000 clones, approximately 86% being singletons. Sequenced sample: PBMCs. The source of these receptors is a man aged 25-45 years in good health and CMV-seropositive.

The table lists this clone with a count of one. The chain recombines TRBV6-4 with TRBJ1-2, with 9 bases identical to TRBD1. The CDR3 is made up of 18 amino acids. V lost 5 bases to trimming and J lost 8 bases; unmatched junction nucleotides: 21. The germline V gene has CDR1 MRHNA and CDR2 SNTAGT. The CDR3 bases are TGTGCCAGCAGTACCAACCGGGACAGGGACGCCAGTTCTAGCGGCTACACCTTC. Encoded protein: CASSTNRDRDASSSGYTF.

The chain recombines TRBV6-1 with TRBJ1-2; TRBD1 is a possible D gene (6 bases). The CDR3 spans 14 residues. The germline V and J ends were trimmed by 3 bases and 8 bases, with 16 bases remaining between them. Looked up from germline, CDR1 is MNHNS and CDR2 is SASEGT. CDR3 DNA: TGTGCCAGCAGTGAGGCAGAAGGACAGTACGGCTACACCTTC. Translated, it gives CASSEAEGQYGYTF.

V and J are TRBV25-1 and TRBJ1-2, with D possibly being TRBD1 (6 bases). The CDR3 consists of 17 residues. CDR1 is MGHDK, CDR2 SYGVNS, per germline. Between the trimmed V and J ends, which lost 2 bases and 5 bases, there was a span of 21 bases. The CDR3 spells CASSEEGLQGRPYGYTF. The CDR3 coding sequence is TGTGCCAGCAGTGAAGAAGGTTTACAGGGACGGCCTTATGGCTACACCTTC.

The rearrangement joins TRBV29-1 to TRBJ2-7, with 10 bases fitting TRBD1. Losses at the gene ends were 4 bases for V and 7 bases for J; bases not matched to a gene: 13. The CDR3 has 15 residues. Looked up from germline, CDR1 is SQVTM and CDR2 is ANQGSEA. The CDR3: CSVAGGGQGLREQYF. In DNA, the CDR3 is TGCAGCGTTGCCGGCGGGGGACAGGGGCTTCGGGAGCAGTACTTC.

The CDR3 is CASTLGPTESYEQYF. In DNA, the CDR3 is TGTGCCAGCACCCTAGGACCGACGGAGTCCTACGAGCAGTACTTC. The chain couples TRBV7-3 to TRBJ2-7; D unclear. V was shortened by 7 bases and J by 1 base, with 17 bases between the two germline ends. The CDR3 is made up of 15 amino acids. The germline gives CDR1 SGHTA, CDR2 FQGTGA.

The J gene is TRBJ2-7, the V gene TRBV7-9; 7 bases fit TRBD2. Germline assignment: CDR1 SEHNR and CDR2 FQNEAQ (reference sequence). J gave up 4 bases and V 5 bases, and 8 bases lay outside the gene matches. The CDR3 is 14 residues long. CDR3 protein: CASSNGEGRYEQYF. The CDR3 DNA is TGTGCCAGCAGCAACGGGGAGGGTCGGTACGAGCAGTACTTC.

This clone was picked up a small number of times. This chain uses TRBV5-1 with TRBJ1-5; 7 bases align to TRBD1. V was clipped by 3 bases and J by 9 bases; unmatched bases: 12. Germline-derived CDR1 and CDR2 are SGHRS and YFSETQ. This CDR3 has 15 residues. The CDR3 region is CASSSAYRGTSPQHF. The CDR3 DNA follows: TGCGCCAGCAGCTCCGCTTACAGGGGAACGTCGCCCCAGCATTTT.

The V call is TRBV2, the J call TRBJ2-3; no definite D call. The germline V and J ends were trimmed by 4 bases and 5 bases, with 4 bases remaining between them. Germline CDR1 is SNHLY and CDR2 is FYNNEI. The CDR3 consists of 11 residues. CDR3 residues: CASSAGDTQYF. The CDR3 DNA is TGTGCCAGCAGTGCAGGAGATACGCAGTATTTT.

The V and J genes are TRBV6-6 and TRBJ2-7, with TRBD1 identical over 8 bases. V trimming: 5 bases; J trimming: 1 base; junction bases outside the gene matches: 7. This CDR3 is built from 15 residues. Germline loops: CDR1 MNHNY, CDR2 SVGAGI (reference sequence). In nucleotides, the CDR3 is TGTGCCAGCAGTGTGCAGGGGGCAAGTTCCTACGAGCAGTACTTC. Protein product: CASSVQGASSYEQYF.

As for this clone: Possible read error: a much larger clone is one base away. Here the CDR3 DNA reads TGCGCCAGCAGCCAAGAGCAGGGACTGGGCTCCTACGAGCAGTACTTC. Amino acids: CASSQEQGLGSYEQYF. The chain joins TRBV4-1 to TRBJ2-7; tentatively, D is TRBD2 (6 bases). Germline assignment: CDR1 MGHRA and CDR2 YSYEKL. V was trimmed by 0 bases and J by 0 bases, leaving 12 bases between them. This CDR3 has 16 amino acids.

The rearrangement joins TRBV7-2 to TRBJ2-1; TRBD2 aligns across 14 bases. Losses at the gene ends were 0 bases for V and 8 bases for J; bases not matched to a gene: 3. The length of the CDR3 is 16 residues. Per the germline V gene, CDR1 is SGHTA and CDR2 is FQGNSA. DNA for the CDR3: TGTGCCAGCAGCTTAGCGGGACTAGCGGGAGTAGATGAGCAGTTCTTC. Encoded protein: CASSLAGLAGVDEQFF.

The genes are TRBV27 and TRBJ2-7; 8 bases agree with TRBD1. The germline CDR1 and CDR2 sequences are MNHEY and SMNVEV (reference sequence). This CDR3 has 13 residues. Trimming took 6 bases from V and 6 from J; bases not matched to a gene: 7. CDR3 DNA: TGTGCCAGCAGGTGGACAGGGATGGGCGAGCAGTACTTC. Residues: CASRWTGMGEQYF.

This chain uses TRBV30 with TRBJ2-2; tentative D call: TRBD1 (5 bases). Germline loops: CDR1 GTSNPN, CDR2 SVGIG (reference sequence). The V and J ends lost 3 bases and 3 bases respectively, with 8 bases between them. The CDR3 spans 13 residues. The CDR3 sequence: CAWRGVYTGELFF. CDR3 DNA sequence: TGTGCCTGGAGAGGGGTTTACACCGGGGAGCTGTTTTTT.

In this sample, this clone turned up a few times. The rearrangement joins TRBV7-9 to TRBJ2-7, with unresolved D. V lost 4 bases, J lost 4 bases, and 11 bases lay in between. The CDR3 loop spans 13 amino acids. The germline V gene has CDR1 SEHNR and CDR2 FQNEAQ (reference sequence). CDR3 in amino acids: CASSSLTGYEQYF. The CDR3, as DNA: TGTGCCAGCAGCTCTTTGACTGGGTACGAGCAGTACTTC.